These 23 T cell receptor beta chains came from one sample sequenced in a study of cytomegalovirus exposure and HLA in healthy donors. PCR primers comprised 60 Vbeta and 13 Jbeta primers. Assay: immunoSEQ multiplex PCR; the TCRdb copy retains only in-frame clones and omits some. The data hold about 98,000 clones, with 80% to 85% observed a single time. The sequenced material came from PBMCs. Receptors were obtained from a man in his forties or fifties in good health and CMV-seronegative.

The CDR3 DNA reads TGTGCCAGCAGCCGAGTACGGGGTCGGAGCAATCAGCCCCAGCATTTT. This encodes CASSRVRGRSNQPQHF. The chain carries TRBV7-8 and TRBJ1-5; D not certain. This CDR3 comprises 16 residues. Germline loops: CDR1 SGHVS, CDR2 FQNEAQ. V lost 5 bases to trimming and J lost 1 base, with 15 bases between them. Drawing the rest from reference TRBV7-8 and TRBJ1-5, the complete variable domain is GAGVSQSPRYKVAKRGQDVALRCDPISGHVSLFWYQQALGQGPEFLTYFQNEAQLDKSGLPSDRFFAERPEGSVSTLKIQRTQQEDSAVYLCASSRVRGRSNQPQHFGDGTRLSIL.

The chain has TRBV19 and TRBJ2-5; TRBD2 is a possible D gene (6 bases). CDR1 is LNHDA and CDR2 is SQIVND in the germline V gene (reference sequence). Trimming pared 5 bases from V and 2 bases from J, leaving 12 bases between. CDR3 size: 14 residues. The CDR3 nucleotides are TGTGCCAGTAGTCGGTGGGGGGTTCAAGAGACCCAGTACTTC. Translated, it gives CASSRWGVQETQYF.

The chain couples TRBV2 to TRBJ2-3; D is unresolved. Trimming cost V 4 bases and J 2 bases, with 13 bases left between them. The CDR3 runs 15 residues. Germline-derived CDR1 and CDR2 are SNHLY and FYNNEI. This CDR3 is CASSGPRLHTDTQYF. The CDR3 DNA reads TGTGCCAGCAGTGGCCCCAGGCTGCACACAGATACGCAGTATTTT.

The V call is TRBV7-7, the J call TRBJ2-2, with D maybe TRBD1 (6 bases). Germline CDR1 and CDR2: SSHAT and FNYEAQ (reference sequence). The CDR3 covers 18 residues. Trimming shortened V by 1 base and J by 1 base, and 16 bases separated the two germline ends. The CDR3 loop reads CASSLVPEARGNTGELFF. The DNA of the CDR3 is TGTGCCAGCAGCTTAGTCCCCGAGGCCAGGGGGAACACCGGGGAGCTGTTTTTT.

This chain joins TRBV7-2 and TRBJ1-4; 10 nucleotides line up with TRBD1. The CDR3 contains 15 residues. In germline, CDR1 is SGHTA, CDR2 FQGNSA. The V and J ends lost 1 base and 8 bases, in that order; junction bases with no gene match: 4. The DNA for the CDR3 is TGTGCCAGCAGCTTAGGACAGGGGGCAGGGGAAAAACTGTTTTTT. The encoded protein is CASSLGQGAGEKLFF. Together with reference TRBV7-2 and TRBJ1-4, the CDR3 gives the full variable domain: GAGVSQSPSNKVTEKGKDVELRCDPISGHTALYWYRQSLGQGLEFLIYFQGNSAPDKSGLPSDRFSAERTGGSVSTLTIQRTQQEDSAVYLCASSLGQGAGEKLFFGSGTQLSVL.

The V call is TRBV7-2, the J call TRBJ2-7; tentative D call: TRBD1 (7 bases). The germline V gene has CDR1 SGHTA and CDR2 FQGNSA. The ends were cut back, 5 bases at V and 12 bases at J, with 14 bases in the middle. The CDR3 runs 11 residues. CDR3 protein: CASSLDRDSYF. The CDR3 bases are TGTGCCAGCAGCCTTGACAGGGACTCGTACTTC.

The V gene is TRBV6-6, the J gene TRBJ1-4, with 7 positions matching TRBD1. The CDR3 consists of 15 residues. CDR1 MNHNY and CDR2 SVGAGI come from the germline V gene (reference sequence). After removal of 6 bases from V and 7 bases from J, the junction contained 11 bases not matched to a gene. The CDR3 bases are TGTGCCAGCAGCCCAGACAGGGTCAACGCTGAAAAACTGTTTTTT. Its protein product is CASSPDRVNAEKLFF.

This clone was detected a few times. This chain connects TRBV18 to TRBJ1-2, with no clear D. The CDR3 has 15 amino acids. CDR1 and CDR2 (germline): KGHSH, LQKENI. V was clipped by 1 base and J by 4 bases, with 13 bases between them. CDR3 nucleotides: TGTGCCAGCTCACCACGACCGGCGGCCGGCTATGGCTACACCTTC. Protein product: CASSPRPAAGYGYTF. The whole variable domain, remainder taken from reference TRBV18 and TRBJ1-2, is NAGVMQNPRHLVRRRGQEARLRCSPMKGHSHVYWYRQLPEEGLKFMVYLQKENIIDESGMPKERFSAEFPKEGPSILRIQQVVRGDSAAYFCASSPRPAAGYGYTFGSGTRLTVV.

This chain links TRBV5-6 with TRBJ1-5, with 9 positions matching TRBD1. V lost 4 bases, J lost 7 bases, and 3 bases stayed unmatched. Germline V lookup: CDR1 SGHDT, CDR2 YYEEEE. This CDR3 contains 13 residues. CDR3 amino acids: CASSLDRGQPQHF. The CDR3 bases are TGTGCCAGCAGCCTGGACAGGGGCCAGCCCCAGCATTTT.

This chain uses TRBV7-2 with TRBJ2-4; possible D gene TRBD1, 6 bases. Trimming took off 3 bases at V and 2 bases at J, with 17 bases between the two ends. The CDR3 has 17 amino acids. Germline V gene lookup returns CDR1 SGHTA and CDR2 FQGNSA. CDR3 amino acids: CASSFNGQGTSKNIQYF. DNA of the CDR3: TGTGCCAGCAGCTTCAACGGCCAGGGGACATCCAAAAACATTCAGTACTTC.

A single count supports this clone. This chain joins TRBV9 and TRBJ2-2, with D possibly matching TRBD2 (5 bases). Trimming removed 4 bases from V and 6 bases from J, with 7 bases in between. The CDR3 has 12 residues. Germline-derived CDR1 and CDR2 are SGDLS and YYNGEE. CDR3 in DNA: TGTGCCAGCAGCCGAGGGTCCGGGGAGCTGTTTTTT. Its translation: CASSRGSGELFF.

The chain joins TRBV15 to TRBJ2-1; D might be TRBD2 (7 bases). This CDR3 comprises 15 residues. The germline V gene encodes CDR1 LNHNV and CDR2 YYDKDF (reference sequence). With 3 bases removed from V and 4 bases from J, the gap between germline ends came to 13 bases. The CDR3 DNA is TGTGCCACCAGCAGGGGGGGGGCCTCGTACAATGAGCAGTTCTTC. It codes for CATSRGGASYNEQFF.

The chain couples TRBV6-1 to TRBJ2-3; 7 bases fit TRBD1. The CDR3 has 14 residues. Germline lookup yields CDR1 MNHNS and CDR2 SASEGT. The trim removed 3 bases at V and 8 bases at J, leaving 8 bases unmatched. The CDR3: CASSETGQVGTQYF. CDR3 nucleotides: TGTGCCAGCAGTGAGACAGGACAGGTTGGTACGCAGTATTTT.

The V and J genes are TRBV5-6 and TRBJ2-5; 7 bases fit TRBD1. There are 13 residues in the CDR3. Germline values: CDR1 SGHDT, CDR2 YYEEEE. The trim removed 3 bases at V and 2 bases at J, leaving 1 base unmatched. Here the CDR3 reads CASSSRGQETQYF. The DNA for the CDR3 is TGTGCCAGCAGCTCCAGGGGGCAAGAGACCCAGTACTTC.

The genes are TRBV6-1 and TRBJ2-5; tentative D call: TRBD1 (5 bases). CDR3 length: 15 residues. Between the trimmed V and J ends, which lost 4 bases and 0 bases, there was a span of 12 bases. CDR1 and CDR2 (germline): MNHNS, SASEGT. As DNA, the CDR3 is TGTGCCAGCAGTGCCGGACACTTGGACCAAGAGACCCAGTACTTC. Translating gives CASSAGHLDQETQYF.

In nucleotides, the CDR3 is TGTGCCAGGGGGACTAGCGGGGGGGGTCATGAGACCCAGTACTTC. Its translation is CARGTSGGGHETQYF. This chain links TRBV2 with TRBJ2-5; 16 nucleotides agree with TRBD2. The V and J ends lost 9 bases and 5 bases, in that order; junction bases with no gene match: 6. Germline assignment: CDR1 SNHLY and CDR2 FYNNEI. CDR3 size: 15 residues.

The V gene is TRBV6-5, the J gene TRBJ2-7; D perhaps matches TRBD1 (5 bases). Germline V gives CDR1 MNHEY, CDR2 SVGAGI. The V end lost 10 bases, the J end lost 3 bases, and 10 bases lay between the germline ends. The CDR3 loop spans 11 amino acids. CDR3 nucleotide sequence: TGTGCCACGAATACAGGCTACGAGCAGTACTTC. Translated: CATNTGYEQYF.

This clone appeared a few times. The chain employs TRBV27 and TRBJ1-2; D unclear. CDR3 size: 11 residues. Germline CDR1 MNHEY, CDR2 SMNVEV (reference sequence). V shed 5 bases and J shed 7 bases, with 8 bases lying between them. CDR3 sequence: CASSPGSGYTF. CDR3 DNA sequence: TGTGCCAGCAGTCCCGGGTCTGGCTACACCTTC.

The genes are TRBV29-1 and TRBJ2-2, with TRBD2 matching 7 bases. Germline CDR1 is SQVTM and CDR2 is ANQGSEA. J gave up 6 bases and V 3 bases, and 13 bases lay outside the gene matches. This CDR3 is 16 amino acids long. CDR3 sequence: CSVEGGGGGLAGELFF. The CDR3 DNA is TGCAGCGTTGAGGGGGGGGGTGGGGGACTCGCCGGGGAGCTGTTTTTT.

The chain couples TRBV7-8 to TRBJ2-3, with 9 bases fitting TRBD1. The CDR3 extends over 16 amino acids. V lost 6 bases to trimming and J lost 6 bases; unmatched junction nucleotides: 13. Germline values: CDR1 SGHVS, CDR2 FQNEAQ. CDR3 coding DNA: TGTGCCAGCAGACTGGACAGGGGTAGGGGATTGGATACGCAGTATTTT. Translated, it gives CASRLDRGRGLDTQYF.

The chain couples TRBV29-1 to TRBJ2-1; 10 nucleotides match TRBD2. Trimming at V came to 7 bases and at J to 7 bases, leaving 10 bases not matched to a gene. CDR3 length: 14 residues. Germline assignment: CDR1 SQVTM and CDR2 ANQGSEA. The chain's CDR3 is CSARKRGGENEQFF. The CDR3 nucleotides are TGCAGCGCTAGGAAGCGGGGGGGCGAAAATGAGCAGTTCTTC.

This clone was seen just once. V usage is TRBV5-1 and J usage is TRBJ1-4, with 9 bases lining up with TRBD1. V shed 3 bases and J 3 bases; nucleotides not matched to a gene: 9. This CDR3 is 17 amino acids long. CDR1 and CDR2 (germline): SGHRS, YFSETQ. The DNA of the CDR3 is TGCGCCAGCAGCTCCAAACAGGGGGCGAGGCCTAATGAAAAACTGTTTTTT. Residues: CASSSKQGARPNEKLFF. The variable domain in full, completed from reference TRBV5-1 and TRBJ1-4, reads KAGVTQTPRYLIKTRGQQVTLSCSPISGHRSVSWYQQTPGQGLQFLFEYFSETQRNKGNFPGRFSGRQFSNSRSEMNVSTLELGDSALYLCASSSKQGARPNEKLFFGSGTQLSVL.

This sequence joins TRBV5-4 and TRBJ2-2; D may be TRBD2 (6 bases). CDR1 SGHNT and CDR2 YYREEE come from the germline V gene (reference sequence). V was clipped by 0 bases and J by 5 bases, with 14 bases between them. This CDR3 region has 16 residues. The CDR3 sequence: CASSLALAGRTGELFF. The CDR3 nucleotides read TGTGCCAGCAGCTTGGCTCTCGCGGGGAGAACCGGGGAGCTGTTTTTT.